These 12 T cell receptor beta chains were all obtained from the same sample, sequenced in a study of metastatic and nonmetastatic thyroid tumors. TCRdb re-processed the PCR reads through MiXCR. The table records roughly 30,000 clones, 17% of them present only once. Treatment of any kind had been given to no patient before thyroid surgery. Sequencing used blood. The receptors were gathered from a female donor with papillary thyroid cancer or a benign thyroid nodule (not recorded which). Some clones in this sample may be carry-over from other donors' samples.

In regard to this clone: The junction and the germline gene differ at one end; a read error may be behind it. V and J are TRBV10-1 and TRBJ1-1; D uncertain. Germline V gene data show CDR1 as WNHNN and CDR2 as SYGVQD (reference sequence). This CDR3 is built from 13 residues. CDR3 DNA: TGCGCCAGCAGTGGGTCCCCGAACACTGAAGCCCTCTTT. Translation: CASSGSPNTEALF.

The genes are TRBV5-6 and TRBJ2-7; D might be TRBD1 or TRBD2, each matching 5 bases. Trimming removed 0 bases at V and 5 bases at J, with 18 bases between. This CDR3 has 16 amino acids. CDR1 SGHDT and CDR2 YYEEEE come from the germline V gene. The CDR3 nucleotides read TGTGCCAGCAGCTTGGGCGCGGGCGTGAGGGGTGACGAGCAGTACTTC. Translation: CASSLGAGVRGDEQYF.

There are many counts of this clone. The chain carries TRBV20-1 and TRBJ1-2; TRBD1 aligns across 11 bases. With 1 base clipped from V and 4 bases from J, the junction kept 5 bases outside the gene matches. CDR3 size: 15 residues. The germline V gene has CDR1 DFQATT and CDR2 SNEGSKA (reference sequence). The CDR3 DNA sequence: TGCAGTGCTAGAGTAGACGGGACAGGGGGCTATGGCTACACCTTC. Amino acids: CSARVDGTGGYGYTF.

In its sample, this clone was seen many times. This clone may be a read error of a much larger clone one base away. V gene TRBV19 combines with J gene TRBJ1-5; D unresolved. V lost 4 bases to trimming and J lost 5 bases, with 12 bases between them. This CDR3 spans 14 amino acids. Germline-derived CDR1 and CDR2 are LNHDA and SQIVND (reference sequence). CDR3 nucleotides: TGTGCCAGTAGTACTCAAGCCGGCGATCAGCCCCAGCATTTT. Its translation is CASSTQAGDQPQHF.

This clone has at least ten counts. The CDR3 spells CASSQQGSWSYTF. In DNA form, the CDR3 reads TGCGCCAGCAGCCAACAGGGTAGCTGGAGCTACACCTTC. The chain uses TRBV4-1 and TRBJ1-2; D might be TRBD1 (5 bases). The CDR3 has 13 residues. Trimming shortened V by 2 bases and J by 9 bases, and 13 bases separated the two germline ends. Germline loops: CDR1 MGHRA, CDR2 YSYEKL.

The CDR3 is CASSERGPAYEQYF. The CDR3 region has the DNA TGCGCCAGCAGCGAGCGGGGTCCTGCCTACGAGCAGTACTTC. The V and J genes are TRBV5-1 and TRBJ2-7; 7 bases fit TRBD2. Germline V gives CDR1 SGHRS, CDR2 YFSETQ. This CDR3 contains 14 residues. After removal of 4 bases from V and 2 bases from J, the junction contained 6 bases not matched to a gene.

A single count supports this clone. The chain couples TRBV20-1 to TRBJ1-1; D may be TRBD1 (6 bases). Germline assignment: CDR1 DFQATT and CDR2 SNEGSKA (reference sequence). Trimming shortened V by 3 bases and J by 3 bases, and 23 bases separated the two germline ends. This CDR3 region has 17 residues. This CDR3 is CSARLTRGADHYTEAFF. In DNA, the CDR3 is TGCAGTGCTAGGCTGACCCGGGGGGCGGACCACTACACTGAAGCTTTCTTT.

This clone was seen only a few times. A much larger clone is a single base away; this may be a read error. This chain links TRBV24-1 with TRBJ2-1, with TRBD2 matching 11 bases. The CDR3 covers 20 residues. After removal of 2 bases from V and 0 bases from J, the junction contained 11 bases not matched to a gene. The germline CDR1 and CDR2 sequences are KGHDR and SFDVKD. Here the CDR3 reads CATSDSRASGRLRSYNEQFF. As DNA, the CDR3 is TGTGCCACCAGTGATTCGCGGGCTAGCGGGAGGCTGCGCTCCTACAATGAGCAGTTCTTC.

On this clone: A single base separates this from a much larger clone, so it may be a read error. Other DNA variants within this sample encode the same CDR3. The chain is built from TRBV11-2 and TRBJ2-3; 9 bases are shared with TRBD2. CDR3 length: 16 residues. CDR1 and CDR2 from the germline V gene are SGHAT and FQNNGV. CDR3 sequence reads: CASSPPGLASTDTQYF. CDR3 nucleotides: TGTGCCAGCAGCCCCCCGGGACTAGCAAGCACGGATACGCAGTATTTT.

This clone occurred many times. The gene calls are TRBV4-1 and TRBJ1-6; D possibly corresponds to TRBD1 (6 bases). The CDR3 has 14 amino acids. Trimming stripped 2 bases from V and 13 bases from J, with 15 bases between. Germline V gives CDR1 MGHRA, CDR2 YSYEKL. The CDR3 region has the DNA TGCGCCAGCAGCCAACCGGACAGTCTTTATCCCCTCCACTTT. Translating gives CASSQPDSLYPLHF.

This clone was counted at least ten times. CDR3 loop: CSAATRGRGGANVLTF. The CDR3 bases are TGCAGCGCCGCGACCAGGGGGCGAGGTGGGGCCAACGTCCTGACTTTC. The chain is built from TRBV29-1 and TRBJ2-6; TRBD1 matches at 8 bases. The CDR3 spans 16 residues. The germline gives CDR1 SQVTM, CDR2 ANQGSEA. With V trimmed by 7 bases and J by 3 bases, 11 bases remained unmatched.

V is TRBV24-1 and J is TRBJ2-1, with 7 bases aligning to TRBD1. Germline CDR1 reads KGHDR; CDR2 reads SFDVKD. The V gene end was trimmed by 9 bases and the J gene end by 7 bases; junction bases not matched to a gene: 5. CDR3 length: 12 residues. CDR3 nucleotides: TGTGCCACCCTGGACAGGCTTAATGAGCAGTTCTTC. Translated: CATLDRLNEQFF.